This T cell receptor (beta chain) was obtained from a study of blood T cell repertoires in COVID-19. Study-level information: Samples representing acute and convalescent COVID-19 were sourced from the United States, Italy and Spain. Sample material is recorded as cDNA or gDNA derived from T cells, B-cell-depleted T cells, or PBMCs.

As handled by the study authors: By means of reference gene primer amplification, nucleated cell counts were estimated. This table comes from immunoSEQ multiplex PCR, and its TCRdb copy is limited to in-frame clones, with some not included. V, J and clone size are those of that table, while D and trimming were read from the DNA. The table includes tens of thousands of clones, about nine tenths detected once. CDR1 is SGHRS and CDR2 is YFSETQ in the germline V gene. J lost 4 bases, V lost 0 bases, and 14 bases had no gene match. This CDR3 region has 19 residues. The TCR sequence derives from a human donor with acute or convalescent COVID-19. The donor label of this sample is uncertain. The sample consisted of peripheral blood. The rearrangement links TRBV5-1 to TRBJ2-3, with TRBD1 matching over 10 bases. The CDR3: CASSLGVGRTGGGSDTQYF. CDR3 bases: TGCGCCAGCAGCTTGGGCGTTGGTAGGACAGGGGGAGGATCAGATACGCAGTATTTT.